Listed below are T cell receptor beta chains from one sample, sequenced in a study of blood T cell repertoires in COVID-19. Using immunoSEQ multiplex PCR, the repertoire was profiled, and TCRdb retains in-frame clones only, with some absent. The data show some 320,000 clones, around 86% seen once. Sequencing was performed on PBMCs or T cells enriched from blood (not recorded which). Receptor source: a man aged 60 to 69 who had recovered from COVID-19. Each CDR3 is given with its conserved first and last residue.

v_gene: TRBV10-3
j_gene: TRBJ1-2
len: 13
CDR3aa: CAISEGQYYGYTF

v_gene: TRBV5-8
j_gene: TRBJ2-7
len: 17
CDR3aa: CASSPGLGRGPSYEQYF

v_gene: TRBV7-3
j_gene: TRBJ2-7
len: 14
CDR3aa: CASSLGGSPYEQYF

v_gene: TRBV2
j_gene: TRBJ2-7
len: 15
CDR3aa: CASSGSGQGTGEQYF

v_gene: TRBV5-1
j_gene: TRBJ1-2
len: 16
CDR3aa: CASSWAGTGRMNGYTF

v_gene: TRBV28
j_gene: TRBJ1-3
len: 17
CDR3aa: CASSLLQGIDPGNTIYF

v_gene: TRBV7-9
j_gene: TRBJ2-7
len: 12
CDR3aa: CASSLVVYEQYF

v_gene: TRBV19
j_gene: TRBJ1-2
len: 16
CDR3aa: CASSIASGGDNYGYTF

v_gene: TRBV28
j_gene: TRBJ2-5
len: 14
CDR3aa: CASAGTSGSKTQYF

v_gene: TRBV4-2
j_gene: TRBJ1-4
len: 15
CDR3aa: CASSQERRGGEKLFF

v_gene: TRBV10-3
j_gene: TRBJ2-7
len: 14
CDR3aa: CAISELAGTYEQYF

v_gene: TRBV19
j_gene: TRBJ2-1
len: 14
CDR3aa: CASSTRQSYNEQFF

v_gene: TRBV6-2/TRBV6-3
j_gene: TRBJ2-2
len: 15
CDR3aa: CASSYNEGNTGELFF

v_gene: TRBV18
j_gene: TRBJ2-2
len: 14
CDR3aa: CASSPVDSTGELFF

v_gene: TRBV24-1
j_gene: TRBJ2-5
len: 15
CDR3aa: CATSGSGQGIGTQYF

v_gene: TRBV5-6
j_gene: TRBJ2-4
len: 14
CDR3aa: CASSGTEPKNIQYF

v_gene: TRBV19
j_gene: TRBJ1-1
len: 11
CDR3aa: CASSKRAELFF